This TCR beta chain was retrieved from a study of blood T cell repertoires in COVID-19. Germline trimming cut 5 bases from V and 7 bases from J; bases unmatched to any gene: 11. This CDR3 comprises 17 residues. In germline, CDR1 is MDHEN, CDR2 SYDVKM. The table came from immunoSEQ multiplex PCR; TCRdb's copy has only in-frame clones and leaves some out. The data hold more than 150,000 clones, with roughly 84% observed a single time. The V call is TRBV28, the J call TRBJ2-1; 13 nucleotides line up with TRBD2. The clonotype was recovered from a woman aged 55-70 years who had recovered from COVID-19. Input material: PBMCs or T cells enriched from blood (not recorded which). In DNA form, the CDR3 reads TGTGCCAGCAGTGGGGGGACTAGCGGGGATGAATGGAATGAGCAGTTCTTC. Protein product: CASSGGTSGDEWNEQFF.